This passage covers 19 T cell receptor beta chains from one sample sequenced in a study of blood T cell repertoires in COVID-19. Sequenced by immunoSEQ multiplex PCR; TCRdb stores in-frame clones only, minus some. Here the sample spans roughly 130,000 clones, 84% being singletons. The sample consisted of PBMCs or T cells enriched from blood (not recorded which). All receptors come from a middle-aged man with acute COVID-19.

The chain recombines TRBV5-1 with TRBJ2-3; D might be TRBD1 (5 bases). The CDR3 runs 15 residues. Deletions cut 0 bases from V and 5 bases from J, with 13 bases between. Germline CDR1 reads SGHRS; CDR2 reads YFSETQ. This CDR3 is CASSLADSRVDTQYF. The CDR3 DNA reads TGCGCCAGCAGCTTGGCCGACAGTAGGGTAGATACGCAGTATTTT.

V gene TRBV28 combines with J gene TRBJ1-5; maybe TRBD1 (5 bases). This CDR3 is 16 amino acids long. Between the trimmed V and J ends, which lost 1 base and 4 bases, there was a span of 14 bases. Per germline, CDR1 MDHEN and CDR2 SYDVKM. The CDR3 loop reads CASSLFSGGENQPQHF. The DNA of the CDR3 is TGTGCCAGCAGTTTATTCAGCGGGGGGGAAAATCAGCCCCAGCATTTT.

The chain is built from TRBV5-5 and TRBJ2-1, with 7 positions matching TRBD2. The trim removed 1 base at V and 0 bases at J, leaving 1 base unmatched. This CDR3 has 15 residues. The germline V gene encodes CDR1 SGHKS and CDR2 YYEKEE (reference sequence). The CDR3 region is CASSLSGGSYNEQFF. In DNA, the CDR3 is TGTGCCAGCAGCTTGTCGGGAGGCTCCTACAATGAGCAGTTCTTC.

This rearrangement joins TRBV30 to TRBJ2-6, with D possibly being TRBD1 (6 bases). The V and J ends lost 4 bases and 1 base respectively, with 20 bases between them. The CDR3 contains 18 residues. Germline V gene lookup returns CDR1 GTSNPN and CDR2 SVGIG (reference sequence). The CDR3 sequence: CAWNRLQGVFSGANVLTF. CDR3 DNA sequence: TGTGCCTGGAATCGATTACAGGGAGTTTTTTCTGGGGCCAACGTCCTGACTTTC.

J is TRBJ2-2 and V is TRBV7-9; 9 nucleotides agree with TRBD2. The CDR3 covers 17 residues. The ends lost 8 bases at V and 5 bases at J; junction bases unmatched: 15. Looked up from germline, CDR1 is SEHNR and CDR2 is FQNEAQ (reference sequence). CDR3 DNA: TGTGCCAGCGCCCTAAGTCGGTCTAGCGGGAATACCGGGGAGCTGTTTTTT. It specifies CASALSRSSGNTGELFF.

The V gene is TRBV19, the J gene TRBJ1-5; D is ambiguous. The CDR3 runs to 15 residues. The germline gives CDR1 LNHDA, CDR2 SQIVND (reference sequence). The V gene lost 3 bases and the J gene lost 0 bases, with 9 bases spanning the gap. The CDR3 coding sequence is TGTGCCAGTAGTATTGCGGGGTATAGCAATCAGCCCCAGCATTTT. It translates to CASSIAGYSNQPQHF.

This sequence joins TRBV11-2 and TRBJ1-4; D may be TRBD1 (6 bases). Between the trimmed V and J ends, which lost 5 bases and 7 bases, there was a span of 26 bases. This CDR3 is built from 18 residues. Per the germline V gene, CDR1 is SGHAT and CDR2 is FQNNGV. CDR3 protein: CASSQNTGLSGRIEKLFF. CDR3 in DNA: TGTGCCAGCAGCCAAAACACAGGGCTCTCAGGCCGGATTGAAAAACTGTTTTTT.

This chain joins TRBV2 and TRBJ1-6; D ambiguous. This CDR3 is 13 amino acids long. V gave up 8 bases and J gave up 6 bases, with 11 bases separating them. CDR1 is SNHLY, CDR2 FYNNEI, per germline. The DNA for the CDR3 is TGTGCCAGCTATGCGGAGCCTAATTCACCCCTCCACTTT. Translation: CASYAEPNSPLHF. The full variable domain, in which reference TRBV2 and TRBJ1-6 provide the parts outside the CDR3, is EPEVTQTPSHQVTQMGQEVILRCVPISNHLYFYWYRQILGQKVEFLVSFYNNEISEKSEIFDDQFSVERPDGSNFTLKIRSTKLEDSAMYFCASYAEPNSPLHFGNGTRLTVT.

CDR3 sequence (DNA): TGTGCCAGCAGTGCAGAGGTGGATCGAAAACTGTTTTTT. It encodes CASSAEVDRKLFF. The chain is built from TRBV2 and TRBJ1-4; no definite D call. Trimming left V 4 bases short and J 10 bases short, with 13 bases between. From germline, CDR1 is SNHLY and CDR2 FYNNEI. This CDR3 is built from 13 residues.

The chain employs TRBV28 and TRBJ2-3, with D possibly being TRBD2 (6 bases). With 3 bases removed from V and 2 bases from J, the gap between germline ends came to 9 bases. Germline CDR1 MDHEN, CDR2 SYDVKM. The CDR3 loop spans 14 amino acids. The chain's CDR3 is CASSLGGTTDTQYF. DNA for the CDR3: TGTGCCAGCAGTTTGGGGGGAACCACAGATACGCAGTATTTT.

The V and J genes are TRBV3-1 (or the pseudogene TRBV3-2) and TRBJ2-5, with no clear D. Germline lookup yields CDR1 LGHDT and CDR2 YNNKEL (reference sequence). Trimming shortened V by 6 bases and J by 1 base, and 15 bases separated the two germline ends. The CDR3 spans 15 residues. DNA for the CDR3: TGTGCCAGCAGTTTTACCATGCGTTTCCAAGAGACCCAGTACTTC. This gives the protein CASSFTMRFQETQYF.

This clone was seen just once. Germline is not matched at one junction end, which may reflect a read error. The chain couples TRBV6-5 to TRBJ1-4, with a possible D match to TRBD1 (5 bases). In germline, CDR1 is MNHEY, CDR2 SVGAGI. The CDR3 is 15 amino acids. The CDR3 sequence is CASSNSWGSNEKLFF. CDR3 sequence (DNA): TGTGCCAGCAGTAACTCCTGGGGCTCTAATGAAAAACTGTTTTTT.

The chain carries TRBV11-3 and TRBJ2-7, with 7 bases lining up with TRBD1. V lost 6 bases and J lost 3; bases outside the gene matches: 11. Germline CDR1 SGHNT, CDR2 YENEEA. The CDR3 spans 15 residues. The CDR3 reads CASSEKPGQLYEQYF. CDR3 coding DNA: TGTGCCAGCAGTGAAAAGCCGGGACAGCTCTACGAGCAGTACTTC.

This clone came up once. J is TRBJ1-2 and V is TRBV6-5; a weak D match, TRBD1 (5 bases). V was trimmed by 5 bases and J by 3 bases, leaving 13 bases between them. CDR1 MNHEY and CDR2 SVGAGI come from the germline V gene. The CDR3 sequence is 14 residues long. CDR3 protein: CASSIEQADYGYTF. DNA of the CDR3: TGTGCCAGCAGTATTGAACAGGCCGACTATGGCTACACCTTC.

The chain joins TRBV5-5 to TRBJ2-1, with 7 positions matching TRBD2. The germline V gene encodes CDR1 SGHKS and CDR2 YYEKEE (reference sequence). This CDR3 contains 17 residues. V lost 10 bases and J lost 0; bases outside the gene matches: 16. The CDR3 loop reads CASVLGGGTSSYNEQFF. CDR3 coding DNA: TGTGCCTCCGTGCTCGGCGGGGGAACTTCCTCCTACAATGAGCAGTTCTTC.

The CDR3 is CASRRTGGLTDTQYF. CDR3 DNA sequence: TGTGCCAGCAGGCGGACAGGGGGCTTGACAGATACGCAGTATTTT. V usage is TRBV27 and J usage is TRBJ2-3, with 11 positions matching TRBD1. The J segment lost 3 bases and the V segment lost 6 bases, leaving 5 bases of the junction unmatched. This CDR3 is 15 amino acids long. Germline assignment: CDR1 MNHEY and CDR2 SMNVEV (reference sequence).

This chain's CDR3 is CASSSGTGGASTDTQYF. Written as DNA, the CDR3 is TGCGCCAGCAGCTCAGGGACAGGGGGCGCTAGCACAGATACGCAGTATTTT. This chain joins TRBV5-1 and TRBJ2-3, with 12 bases fitting TRBD1. The germline V gene has CDR1 SGHRS and CDR2 YFSETQ. With 3 bases clipped from V and 0 bases from J, the junction kept 5 bases outside the gene matches. CDR3 length: 17 amino acids.

The chain employs TRBV7-8 and TRBJ1-1, with TRBD1 matching 8 bases. V shed 4 bases, J shed 4 bases, and the junction held 11 bases outside the gene matches. Germline CDR1 and CDR2: SGHVS and FQNEAQ. CDR3 length equals 16 residues. The CDR3 nucleotides are TGTGCCAGCAGCTCCGCAGGGGGCGCCGTGGCCACTGAAGCTTTCTTT. Protein: CASSSAGGAVATEAFF.

This CDR3 is CASNPRVANNEKLFF. CDR3 nucleotide sequence: TGTGCCAGCAACCCCCGGGTAGCGAATAATGAAAAACTGTTTTTT. This sequence joins TRBV28 and TRBJ1-4, with unresolved D. CDR3 length: 15 amino acids. Germline lookup yields CDR1 MDHEN and CDR2 SYDVKM. Between the trimmed V and J ends, which lost 7 bases and 4 bases, there was a span of 16 bases.